The 24 T cell receptor beta chains in this list originate from one sample, sequenced in a study of blood T cell repertoires in COVID-19. Here immunoSEQ multiplex PCR was the method, and the copy in TCRdb shows in-frame clones only, minus some. The repertoire has 200,000 to 300,000 clones, 80% to 90% of them found once; the top ten carry 7.5%. Sequenced material: peripheral blood. Receptors were obtained from a woman of 80 years or more with COVID-19, enrolled during active disease.

J is TRBJ2-5 and V is TRBV5-1; 15 nucleotides match TRBD2. The germline CDR1 and CDR2 sequences are SGHRS and YFSETQ. CDR3 length: 16 amino acids. J was trimmed by 5 bases and V by 5 bases; bases with no gene match: 7. CDR3 sequence: CASRNTGTSGRETQYF. The CDR3 DNA reads as TGCGCCAGCAGAAATACCGGGACTAGCGGGAGGGAGACCCAGTACTTC. Together with reference TRBV5-1 and TRBJ2-5, the CDR3 gives the full variable domain: KAGVTQTPRYLIKTRGQQVTLSCSPISGHRSVSWYQQTPGQGLQFLFEYFSETQRNKGNFPGRFSGRQFSNSRSEMNVSTLELGDSALYLCASRNTGTSGRETQYFGPGTRLLVL.

Concerning this clone: A read error may account for a junction end that differs from germline. The V call is TRBV7-7, the J call TRBJ2-1; TRBD2 is a possible D gene (5 bases). CDR1 and CDR2 (germline): SSHAT, FNYEAQ (reference sequence). The CDR3 has 15 residues. The CDR3 DNA reads as TGTGCTAGCAGCTTAGCGTACCAGGTTGGGAATGAGCAGTTCTTC. As protein: CASSLAYQVGNEQFF.

This clone was detected only a few times. This rearrangement joins TRBV4-1 to TRBJ2-5; TRBD1 matches at 7 bases. This CDR3 is built from 16 residues. J lost 2 bases, V lost 0 bases, and 6 bases had no gene match. CDR1 is MGHRA, CDR2 YSYEKL, per germline. Here the CDR3 DNA reads TGCGCCAGCAGCCAAGACGGGACAGCTGGACAAGAGACCCAGTACTTC. Its translation is CASSQDGTAGQETQYF.

The rearrangement links TRBV18 to TRBJ1-5; 10 bases line up with TRBD1. The CDR3 contains 17 residues. CDR1 is KGHSH, CDR2 LQKENI, per germline. The junction had 5 bases not matched to a gene; V was cut back by 3 bases and J by 0 bases. The CDR3 reads CASSPLGQGFSNQPQHF. The CDR3 region has the DNA TGTGCCAGCTCACCTCTGGGACAGGGGTTTAGCAATCAGCCCCAGCATTTT.

V is TRBV9 and J is TRBJ2-4; 7 bases map to TRBD2. J was trimmed by 7 bases and V by 1 base; bases with no gene match: 2. Per germline, CDR1 SGDLS and CDR2 YYNGEE. The CDR3 totals 13 residues. The CDR3 here is CASSVRGGNIQYF. CDR3 coding DNA: TGTGCCAGCAGCGTAAGGGGAGGGAACATTCAGTACTTC.

V is TRBV2 and J is TRBJ2-3; D is uncertain. From germline, CDR1 is SNHLY and CDR2 FYNNEI. The CDR3 is 12 residues long. V shed 7 bases and J shed 2 bases, with 7 bases lying between them. CDR3 amino acids: CASNSITDTQYF. DNA for the CDR3: TGTGCCAGCAATAGTATCACAGATACGCAGTATTTT.

The rearrangement links TRBV9 to TRBJ2-7; 8 bases are a match to TRBD1. V shed 3 bases, J shed 6 bases, and the junction held 5 bases outside the gene matches. The CDR3 is 13 residues long. Germline V lookup: CDR1 SGDLS, CDR2 YYNGEE. In nucleotides, the CDR3 is TGTGCCAGCAGCGCCCAAGACAGGGGCGAGCAGTACTTC. It translates to CASSAQDRGEQYF.

The V gene is TRBV6-6, the J gene TRBJ1-5; no clear D gene. V lost 0 bases, J lost 10 bases, and 13 bases lay in between. Germline-derived CDR1 and CDR2 are MNHNY and SVGAGI (reference sequence). The CDR3 extends over 14 amino acids. The CDR3 loop reads CASSYSGSSEPQHF. CDR3 in DNA: TGTGCCAGCAGTTACTCGGGGAGTTCCGAACCCCAGCATTTT.

This chain joins TRBV7-3 and TRBJ2-3; TRBD2 aligns across 11 bases. Germline V lookup: CDR1 SGHTA, CDR2 FQGTGA. The CDR3 runs 16 residues. V trimming: 4 bases; J trimming: 3 bases; junction bases outside the gene matches: 6. CDR3 nucleotide sequence: TGTGCCAGCAGCTCCCAACTAGCGGGAGTAACAGATACGCAGTATTTT. Protein product: CASSSQLAGVTDTQYF.

The chain links TRBV4-1 to TRBJ2-1; D remains unclear. Germline V lookup: CDR1 MGHRA, CDR2 YSYEKL. Trimming took off 0 bases at V and 0 bases at J, with 6 bases between the two ends. This CDR3 is 15 amino acids long. CDR3: CASSQDSRSYNEQFF. The DNA for the CDR3 is TGCGCCAGCAGCCAAGATAGCCGCTCCTACAATGAGCAGTTCTTC.

The chain couples TRBV6-5 to TRBJ1-2; D possibly corresponds to TRBD1 (6 bases). The CDR3 runs to 14 residues. Germline CDR1 reads MNHEY; CDR2 reads SVGAGI. V gave up 4 bases and J gave up 7 bases, with 16 bases separating them. The CDR3 region is CASSWDKLKSGYTF. CDR3 bases: TGTGCCAGCAGTTGGGACAAGCTCAAATCTGGCTACACCTTC.

Concerning this clone: No conserved phenylalanine or tryptophan ends this CDR3, so it is likely a read error. Because the CDR3's place on the DNA is in doubt, the DNA is left out and the CDR3 is given as listed by TCRdb. The chain carries TRBV19 and TRBJ1-2; TRBD1 reflects the table's D call only, with no check against the DNA. The CDR3 length equals 11 residues, ends included. Per germline, CDR1 LNHDA and CDR2 SQIVND (reference sequence). The CDR3 sequence: CARPVGKKSPR.

This clone was picked up a small number of times. The CDR3 here is CASSQDRGLKYGYTF. The CDR3 DNA follows: TGTGCCAGCAGCCAGGACAGGGGTCTTAAGTATGGCTACACCTTC. This chain connects TRBV13 to TRBJ1-2; the match to TRBD1 covers 9 bases. Trimming at V came to 5 bases and at J to 5 bases, leaving 9 bases not matched to a gene. Germline-derived CDR1 and CDR2 are PRHDT and FYEKMQ (reference sequence). This CDR3 region has 15 residues.

The chain is built from TRBV7-9 and TRBJ2-3; no clear D. V lost 4 bases and J lost 1, with 3 bases in between. Looked up from germline, CDR1 is SEHNR and CDR2 is FQNEAQ (reference sequence). The CDR3 covers 12 residues. The CDR3 region has the DNA TGTGCCAGCAGCTCGGGCACAGATACGCAGTATTTT. Translation: CASSSGTDTQYF.

The genes are TRBV28 and TRBJ1-2; 7 bases fit TRBD1. The CDR3 runs 14 residues. The V segment lost 9 bases and the J segment 3 bases; nucleotides outside the gene matches: 10. The germline gives CDR1 MDHEN, CDR2 SYDVKM. CDR3 sequence: CASAPGGGYYGYTF. The CDR3 nucleotides read TGTGCCAGTGCTCCGGGAGGGGGCTACTATGGCTACACCTTC.

This clone was seen a handful of times. This chain connects TRBV6-5 to TRBJ1-6; unclear D gene. With 4 bases removed from V and 5 bases from J, the gap between germline ends came to 15 bases. This CDR3 region has 16 residues. Germline V gene lookup returns CDR1 MNHEY and CDR2 SVGAGI. CDR3 nucleotides: TGTGCCAGCAGTTTTAGGATCAGCGTCGATAATTCACCCCTCCACTTT. It translates to CASSFRISVDNSPLHF.

The rearrangement uses TRBV15 and TRBJ2-1, with D possibly being TRBD2 (5 bases). Germline V lookup: CDR1 LNHNV, CDR2 YYDKDF (reference sequence). The CDR3 consists of 19 residues. V was pared by 3 bases and J by 0 bases, with 21 bases between. The CDR3 DNA sequence: TGTGCCACCAGCAGGCAGCACGAGAGGGCCGCGGGCTCCTACAATGAGCAGTTCTTC. It codes for CATSRQHERAAGSYNEQFF.

This clone was seen a single time. The gene calls are TRBV4-2 and TRBJ2-7; maybe TRBD2 (5 bases). CDR1 LGHNA and CDR2 YNFKEQ come from the germline V gene. V lost 1 base and J 2 bases, leaving 15 bases between the germline ends. The CDR3 contains 16 residues. As DNA, the CDR3 is TGTGCCAGCAGCCAAGGGGGTGCTAGCACGGCCTACGAGCAGTACTTC. The encoded protein is CASSQGGASTAYEQYF.

The genes are TRBV3-1 (or the pseudogene TRBV3-2) and TRBJ1-6; the D gene is possibly TRBD1 (5 bases). The CDR3 extends over 16 amino acids. Trimming took 4 bases from V and 0 from J, leaving 10 bases between them. Germline V gene lookup returns CDR1 LGHDT and CDR2 YNNKEL (reference sequence). CDR3 loop: CASSPTVSSYNSPLHF. The CDR3 DNA reads as TGTGCCAGCAGCCCGACAGTAAGCTCCTATAATTCACCCCTCCACTTT.

The chain carries TRBV7-2 and TRBJ2-3; no firm D call. The CDR3 is 12 amino acids. V was trimmed by 3 bases and J by 8 bases, leaving 9 bases between them. CDR1 is SGHTA and CDR2 is FQGNSA in the germline V gene. The DNA of the CDR3 is TGTGCCAGCAGCTTCCCACGCAGTACGCAGTATTTT. This translates into CASSFPRSTQYF.

J is TRBJ1-6 and V is TRBV6-1; D perhaps matches TRBD1 (6 bases). Germline values: CDR1 MNHNS, CDR2 SASEGT. This CDR3 contains 16 residues. Trimming shortened V by 3 bases and J by 9 bases, and 18 bases separated the two germline ends. The DNA of the CDR3 is TGTGCCAGCAGTGATGGGGGGGGCAGGGCCCTTTCACCCCTCCACTTT. This gives the protein CASSDGGGRALSPLHF.

The V call is TRBV6-5, the J call TRBJ2-2, with 7 bases identical to TRBD1. The length of the CDR3 is 14 residues. The germline gives CDR1 MNHEY, CDR2 SVGAGI. Trimming at V came to 6 bases and at J to 2 bases, leaving 3 bases not matched to a gene. Written as DNA, the CDR3 is TGTGCCAGCAGGGACAGGCAAAACACCGGGGAGCTGTTTTTT. Residues: CASRDRQNTGELFF.

The chain joins TRBV21-1 to TRBJ1-5; the table's TRBD1 call for D was not verified on the DNA. TRBV21-1 counts as a pseudogene. There are 22 residues in the CDR3. The DNA of the CDR3 is TGTGCCAGCAGCAAAGATGGGGCAGGGGTTGAGGAAAACGTCAAAAACAATCAGCCCCAGCATTTT. Residues: CASSKDGAGVEENVKNNQPQHF.

The rearrangement uses TRBV30 and TRBJ2-7, with D perhaps TRBD1 (5 bases). Trimming shortened V by 2 bases and J by 2 bases, and 10 bases separated the two germline ends. Germline V gene data show CDR1 as GTSNPN and CDR2 as SVGIG (reference sequence). CDR3 length equals 13 residues. The CDR3, as DNA: TGTGCCTGGAGTCTAGGGGCCACCTACGAGCAGTACTTC. It encodes CAWSLGATYEQYF.